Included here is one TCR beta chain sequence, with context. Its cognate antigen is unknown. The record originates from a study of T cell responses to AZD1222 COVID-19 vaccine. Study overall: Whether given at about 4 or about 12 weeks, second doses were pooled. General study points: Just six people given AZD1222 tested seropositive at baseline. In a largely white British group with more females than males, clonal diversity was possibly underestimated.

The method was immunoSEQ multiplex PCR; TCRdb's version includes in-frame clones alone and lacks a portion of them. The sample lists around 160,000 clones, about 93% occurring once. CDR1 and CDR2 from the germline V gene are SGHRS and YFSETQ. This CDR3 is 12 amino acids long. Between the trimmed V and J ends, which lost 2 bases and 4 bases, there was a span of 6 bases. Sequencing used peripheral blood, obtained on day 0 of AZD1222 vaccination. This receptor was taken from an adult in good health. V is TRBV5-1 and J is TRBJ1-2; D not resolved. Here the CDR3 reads CASSLSVYGYTF. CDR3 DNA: TGCGCCAGCAGCTTATCCGTCTATGGCTACACCTTC.